The sequence of this TCR beta chain was determined in a study of response to subunit inactivated influenza vaccine. This CDR3 spans 17 amino acids. The V end lost 4 bases, the J end lost 3 bases, and 18 bases lay between the germline ends. Germline loops: CDR1 MGHRA, CDR2 YSYEKL. This clonotype was recorded a few times. TCRdb reprocessed the RT-PCR reads via MiXCR and lists one record per CDR3 protein. The table lists a few hundred thousand distinct CDR3 sequences, 9.5% to 13% of them singletons. The sequence was obtained from a man over 45 who received an inactivated influenza vaccine. The rearrangement joins TRBV4-1 to TRBJ2-2, with D possibly being TRBD2 (5 bases). Material: PBMCs from blood, obtained roughly 6 weeks after vaccination. This CDR3 reads CASSPLGRTPHTGELFF. The CDR3 nucleotides read TGCGCCAGCAGCCCCCTAGGCCGGACTCCACACACCGGGGAGCTGTTTTTT.